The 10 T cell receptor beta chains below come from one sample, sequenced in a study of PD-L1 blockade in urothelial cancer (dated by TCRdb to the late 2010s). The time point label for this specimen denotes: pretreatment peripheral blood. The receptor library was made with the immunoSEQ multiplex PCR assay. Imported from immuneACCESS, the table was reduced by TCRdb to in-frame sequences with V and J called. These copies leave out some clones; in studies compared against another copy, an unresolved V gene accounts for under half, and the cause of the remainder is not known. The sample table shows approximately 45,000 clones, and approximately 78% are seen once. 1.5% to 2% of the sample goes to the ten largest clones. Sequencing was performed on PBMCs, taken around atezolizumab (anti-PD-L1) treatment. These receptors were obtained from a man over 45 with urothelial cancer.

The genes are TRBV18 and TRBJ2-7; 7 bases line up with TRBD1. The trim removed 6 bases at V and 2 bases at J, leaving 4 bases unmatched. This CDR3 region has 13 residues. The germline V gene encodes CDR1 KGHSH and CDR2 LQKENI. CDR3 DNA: TGTGCCAGCTCCCCCGGGACAGCCTACGAGCAGTACTTC. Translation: CASSPGTAYEQYF.

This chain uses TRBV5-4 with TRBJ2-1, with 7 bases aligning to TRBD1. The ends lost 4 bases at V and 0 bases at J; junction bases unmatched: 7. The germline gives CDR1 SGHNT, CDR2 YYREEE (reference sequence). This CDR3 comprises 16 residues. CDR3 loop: CASSLTGQASYNEQFF. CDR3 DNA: TGTGCCAGCAGCCTAACCGGACAGGCCTCCTACAATGAGCAGTTCTTC.

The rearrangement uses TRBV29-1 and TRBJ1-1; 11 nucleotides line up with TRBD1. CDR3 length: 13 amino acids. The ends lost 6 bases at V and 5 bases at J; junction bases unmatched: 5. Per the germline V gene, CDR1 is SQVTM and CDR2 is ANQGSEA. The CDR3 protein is CSVWTGGGTEAFF. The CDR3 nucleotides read TGCAGCGTCTGGACAGGGGGCGGGACTGAAGCTTTCTTT. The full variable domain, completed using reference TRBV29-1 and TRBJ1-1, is SAVISQKPSRDICQRGTSLTIQCQVDSQVTMMFWYRQQPGQSLTLIATANQGSEATYESGFVIDKFPISRPNLTFSTLTVSNMSPEDSSIYLCSVWTGGGTEAFFGQGTRLTVV.

The CDR3 DNA is TGTGCCACCAGCAGGGTCGGGGGGGCGGGCACAGATACGCAGTATTTT. Translation: CATSRVGGAGTDTQYF. The chain uses TRBV15 and TRBJ2-3; TRBD2 aligns across 8 bases. The germline V gene has CDR1 LNHNV and CDR2 YYDKDF (reference sequence). Unmatched junction bases numbered 6, after V lost 3 bases and J lost 1 base. The CDR3 totals 16 residues.

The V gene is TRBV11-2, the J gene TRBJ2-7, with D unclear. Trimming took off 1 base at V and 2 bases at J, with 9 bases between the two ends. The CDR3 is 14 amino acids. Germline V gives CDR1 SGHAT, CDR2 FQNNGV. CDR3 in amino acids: CASSLGVRAYEQYF. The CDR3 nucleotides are TGTGCCAGCAGCTTAGGCGTAAGAGCCTACGAGCAGTACTTC.

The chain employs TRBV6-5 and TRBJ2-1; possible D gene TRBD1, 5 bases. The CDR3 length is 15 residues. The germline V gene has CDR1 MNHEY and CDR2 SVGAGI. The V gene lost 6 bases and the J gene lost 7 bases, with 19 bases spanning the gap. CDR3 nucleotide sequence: TGTGCCAGCAGCCGTAAGACTCGGACAACTAATGAGCAGTTCTTC. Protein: CASSRKTRTTNEQFF.

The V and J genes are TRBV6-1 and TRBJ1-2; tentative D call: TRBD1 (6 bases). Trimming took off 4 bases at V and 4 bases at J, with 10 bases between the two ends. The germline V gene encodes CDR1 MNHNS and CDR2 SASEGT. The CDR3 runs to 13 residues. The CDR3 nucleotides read TGTGCCAGCAGTGTCGGACAGCTCTATGGCTACACCTTC. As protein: CASSVGQLYGYTF.

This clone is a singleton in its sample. CDR3 in DNA: TGTGCCAGCAGTGTTAACAAGAACACTGAAGCTTTCTTT. Amino acids: CASSVNKNTEAFF. This chain connects TRBV6-1 to TRBJ1-1, with no clear D. The ends were cut back, 4 bases at V and 1 base at J, with 7 bases in the middle. This CDR3 region has 13 residues. CDR1 MNHNS and CDR2 SASEGT come from the germline V gene.

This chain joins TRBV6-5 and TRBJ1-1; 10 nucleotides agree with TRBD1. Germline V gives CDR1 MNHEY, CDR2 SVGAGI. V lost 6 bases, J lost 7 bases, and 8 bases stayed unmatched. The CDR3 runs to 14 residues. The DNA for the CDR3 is TGTGCCAGCAGAGGGACAGGGGCGTTGGGTGAAGCTTTCTTT. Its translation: CASRGTGALGEAFF.

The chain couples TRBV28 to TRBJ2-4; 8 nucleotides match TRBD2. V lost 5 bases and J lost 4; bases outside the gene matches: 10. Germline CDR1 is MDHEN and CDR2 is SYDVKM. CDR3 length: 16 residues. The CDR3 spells CASSPHGGGSKNIQYF. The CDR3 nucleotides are TGTGCCAGCAGTCCCCACGGCGGGGGGTCGAAAAACATTCAGTACTTC.